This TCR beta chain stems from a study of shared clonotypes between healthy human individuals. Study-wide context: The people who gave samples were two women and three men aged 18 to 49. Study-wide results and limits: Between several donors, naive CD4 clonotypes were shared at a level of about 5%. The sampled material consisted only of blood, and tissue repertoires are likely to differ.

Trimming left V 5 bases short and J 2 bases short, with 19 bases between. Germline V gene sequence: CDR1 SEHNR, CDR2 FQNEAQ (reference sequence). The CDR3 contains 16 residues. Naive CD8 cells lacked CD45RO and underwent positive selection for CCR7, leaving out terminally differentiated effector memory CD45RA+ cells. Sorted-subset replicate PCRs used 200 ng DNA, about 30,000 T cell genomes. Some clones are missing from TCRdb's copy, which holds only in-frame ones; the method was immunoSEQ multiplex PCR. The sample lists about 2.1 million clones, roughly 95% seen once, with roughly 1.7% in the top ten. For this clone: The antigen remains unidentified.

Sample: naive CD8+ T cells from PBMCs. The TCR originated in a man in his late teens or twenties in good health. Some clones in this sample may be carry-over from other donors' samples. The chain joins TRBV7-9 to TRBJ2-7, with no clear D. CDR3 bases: TGTGCCAGCAGCCCCCGAAGTCCCTCCTTTCCCTACGAGCAGTACTTC. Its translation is CASSPRSPSFPYEQYF.